A selection of T cell receptor beta chains follows, all from one sample in a study of blood T cells in healthy people across ages. TCRdb analysed the 5' RACE reads with MiXCR anew, one entry per CDR3 protein. The table has around 1.5 million distinct CDR3 sequences, 59% seen once. What was sequenced was blood. These receptors all come from a man between 18 and 29 years old in good health. CDR3s include the opening cysteine and the closing phenylalanine or tryptophan. A D gene is named only where the DNA matches it firmly. Expanded clones are given a class, and other clones once, few, many or no size at all.

clone size: -
V gene: TRBV7-2
D gene: -
J gene: TRBJ2-3
CDR3 protein: CASSLGHNQGTDTQYF
CDR3 DNA: TGTGCCAGCAGCTTAGGGCACAACCAGGGGACAGATACGCAGTATTTT

clone size: -
V gene: TRBV2
D gene: TRBD2
J gene: TRBJ2-3
CDR3 protein: CASSELAGGPVTDTQYF
CDR3 DNA: TGTGCCAGCAGTGAGCTAGCGGGAGGGCCTGTGACAGATACGCAGTATTTT

clone size: -
V gene: TRBV28
D gene: TRBD1
J gene: TRBJ2-1
CDR3 protein: CASSPRTGVTDNEQFF
CDR3 DNA: TGTGCCAGCAGTCCCCGGACAGGGGTCACCGACAATGAGCAGTTCTTC

clone size: -
V gene: TRBV6-2/TRBV6-3
D gene: -
J gene: TRBJ2-7
CDR3 protein: CASSYPPGVSNEQYF
CDR3 DNA: TGTGCCAGCAGTTACCCACCAGGGGTTAGCAACGAGCAGTACTTC

clone size: -
V gene: TRBV27
D gene: TRBD1
J gene: TRBJ1-2
CDR3 protein: CASSWTGSNYGYTF
CDR3 DNA: TGTGCCAGCAGTTGGACAGGGTCTAACTATGGCTACACCTTC

clone size: -
V gene: TRBV29-1
D gene: -
J gene: TRBJ2-3
CDR3 protein: CSVRGNYGYTDTQYF
CDR3 DNA: TGCAGCGTCAGGGGAAACTATGGCTACACAGATACGCAGTATTTT

clone size: -
V gene: TRBV7-6
D gene: -
J gene: TRBJ2-1
CDR3 protein: CASSPWEGGVYEQFF
CDR3 DNA: TGTGCCAGCAGCCCCTGGGAGGGGGGAGTCTATGAGCAGTTCTTC

clone size: -
V gene: TRBV14
D gene: -
J gene: TRBJ2-1
CDR3 protein: CASSPIPRLNNEQFF
CDR3 DNA: TGTGCCAGCAGCCCTATACCTCGGCTTAACAATGAGCAGTTCTTC

clone size: -
V gene: TRBV6-1
D gene: TRBD1
J gene: TRBJ2-3
CDR3 protein: CASRGQGFADTQYF
CDR3 DNA: TGTGCCAGCAGGGGACAGGGGTTCGCAGATACGCAGTATTTT

clone size: -
V gene: TRBV6-1
D gene: -
J gene: TRBJ2-7
CDR3 protein: CAIQGTTYEQYF
CDR3 DNA: TGTGCCATACAGGGGACTACCTACGAGCAGTACTTC

clone size: few
V gene: TRBV11-1
D gene: TRBD2
J gene: TRBJ2-1
CDR3 protein: CASSLGWERESYNEQFF
CDR3 DNA: TGTGCCAGCAGCTTAGGGTGGGAGCGGGAGTCCTACAATGAGCAGTTCTTC

clone size: -
V gene: TRBV6-5
D gene: -
J gene: TRBJ2-1
CDR3 protein: CASSYSIQGGNEQFF
CDR3 DNA: TGTGCCAGCAGTTACTCGATACAGGGTGGAAATGAGCAGTTCTTC

clone size: -
V gene: TRBV29-1
D gene: -
J gene: TRBJ1-1
CDR3 protein: CSVFGLQSDTEAFF
CDR3 DNA: TGCAGCGTTTTTGGGCTCCAATCGGACACTGAAGCTTTCTTT

clone size: -
V gene: TRBV3-1
D gene: -
J gene: TRBJ2-3
CDR3 protein: CASSHPRGTQYF
CDR3 DNA: TGTGCCAGCAGCCACCCCCGAGGTACGCAGTATTTT

clone size: -
V gene: TRBV24-1
D gene: -
J gene: TRBJ1-2
CDR3 protein: CATSDKYRSTGYTF
CDR3 DNA: TGTGCCACCAGTGATAAATACAGATCAACTGGCTACACCTTC

clone size: -
V gene: TRBV5-1
D gene: TRBD1
J gene: TRBJ2-7
CDR3 protein: CASSLKLGTGPLEQYF
CDR3 DNA: TGCGCCAGCAGCTTGAAGTTGGGGACAGGTCCCTTGGAGCAGTACTTC

clone size: few
V gene: TRBV29-1
D gene: -
J gene: TRBJ1-2
CDR3 protein: CSVEGAGRGYTF
CDR3 DNA: TGCAGCGTTGAAGGGGCAGGGAGAGGCTACACCTTC

clone size: many
V gene: TRBV7-9
D gene: TRBD2
J gene: TRBJ2-1
CDR3 protein: CASSSLLAGGGNEQFF
CDR3 DNA: TGTGCCAGCAGCTCGCTTCTAGCGGGGGGAGGGAATGAGCAGTTCTTC

clone size: few
V gene: TRBV20-1
D gene: TRBD1
J gene: TRBJ2-7
CDR3 protein: CSARGTGGYYEQYF
CDR3 DNA: TGCAGTGCTAGAGGAACAGGGGGGTACTACGAGCAGTACTTC

clone size: -
V gene: TRBV25-1
D gene: -
J gene: TRBJ2-5
CDR3 protein: CASSPEPRKQYF
CDR3 DNA: TGTGCCAGCAGTCCCGAGCCGAGGAAACAGTACTTC

clone size: -
V gene: TRBV25-1
D gene: TRBD1
J gene: TRBJ1-4
CDR3 protein: CASSSTTGVREKLFF
CDR3 DNA: TGTGCCAGCAGTAGTACGACAGGGGTTAGAGAAAAACTGTTTTTT

clone size: -
V gene: TRBV5-6
D gene: -
J gene: TRBJ1-2
CDR3 protein: CASSPSEGHTKLNYGYTF
CDR3 DNA: TGTGCCAGCAGCCCAAGCGAGGGACATACGAAGTTAAACTATGGCTACACCTTC

clone size: -
V gene: TRBV20-1
D gene: -
J gene: TRBJ2-7
CDR3 protein: CSALLKGLVWDNEQYF
CDR3 DNA: TGCAGTGCTCTCCTCAAAGGACTAGTCTGGGACAATGAGCAGTACTTC

clone size: -
V gene: TRBV4-1
D gene: -
J gene: TRBJ1-2
CDR3 protein: CASSQPDWRGYTF
CDR3 DNA: TGCGCCAGCAGCCAGCCTGACTGGAGGGGCTACACCTTC

clone size: -
V gene: TRBV29-1
D gene: TRBD2
J gene: TRBJ2-3
CDR3 protein: CSVLLAGHDTQYF
CDR3 DNA: TGCAGCGTTCTACTAGCGGGGCACGATACGCAGTATTTT

clone size: -
V gene: TRBV4-2
D gene: TRBD2
J gene: TRBJ2-7
CDR3 protein: CASSQVASGVDEQYF
CDR3 DNA: TGTGCCAGCAGCCAAGTGGCTAGCGGGGTGGACGAGCAGTACTTC

clone size: -
V gene: TRBV7-9
D gene: TRBD2
J gene: TRBJ2-7
CDR3 protein: CASSFDTTSGEVDEQYF
CDR3 DNA: TGTGCCAGCAGCTTCGACACGACTAGCGGGGAGGTCGACGAGCAGTACTTC

clone size: -
V gene: TRBV4-1
D gene: TRBD2
J gene: TRBJ2-7
CDR3 protein: CASSQASGGASYEQYF
CDR3 DNA: TGCGCCAGCAGCCAGGCGAGCGGGGGGGCCTCCTACGAGCAGTACTTC

clone size: few
V gene: TRBV4-1
D gene: -
J gene: TRBJ2-1
CDR3 protein: CASSQVRQSLNEQFF
CDR3 DNA: TGCGCCAGCAGCCAAGTTAGGCAGTCCCTCAATGAGCAGTTCTTC

clone size: -
V gene: TRBV3-1
D gene: TRBD2
J gene: TRBJ2-4
CDR3 protein: CASSQGDWTSGSVLAKNIQYF
CDR3 DNA: TGTGCCAGCAGCCAAGGCGACTGGACTAGCGGTTCGGTCCTGGCCAAAAACATTCAGTACTTC

clone size: once
V gene: TRBV20-1
D gene: -
J gene: TRBJ1-4
CDR3 protein: CSARDLDGKKLFF
CDR3 DNA: TGCAGTGCTAGAGATTTGGACGGTAAAAAACTGTTTTTT

clone size: few
V gene: TRBV25-1
D gene: -
J gene: TRBJ2-5
CDR3 protein: CASGQGSRETQYF
CDR3 DNA: TGTGCCAGTGGCCAGGGCAGTAGGGAGACCCAGTACTTC

clone size: -
V gene: TRBV28
D gene: -
J gene: TRBJ2-1
CDR3 protein: CASTVWPQGNEQFF
CDR3 DNA: TGTGCCAGCACCGTTTGGCCACAGGGCAATGAGCAGTTCTTC

clone size: -
V gene: TRBV10-3
D gene: -
J gene: TRBJ1-1
CDR3 protein: CAIRGGANTEAFF
CDR3 DNA: TGTGCCATCAGGGGAGGCGCGAACACTGAAGCTTTCTTT

clone size: once
V gene: TRBV7-2
D gene: -
J gene: TRBJ2-1
CDR3 protein: CASSLGSGRNYNEQFF
CDR3 DNA: TGTGCCAGCAGCTTAGGATCCGGACGCAACTACAATGAGCAGTTCTTC

clone size: few
V gene: TRBV5-1
D gene: -
J gene: TRBJ2-3
CDR3 protein: CASSLDIYTQYF
CDR3 DNA: TGCGCCAGCAGCTTGGATATCTATACGCAGTATTTT

clone size: few
V gene: TRBV12-3/TRBV12-4
D gene: -
J gene: TRBJ2-7
CDR3 protein: CASSSRQEGEQYF
CDR3 DNA: TGTGCCAGCAGTTCTCGACAAGAGGGCGAGCAGTACTTC

clone size: -
V gene: TRBV28
D gene: -
J gene: TRBJ2-5
CDR3 protein: CASSVVQTETQYF
CDR3 DNA: TGTGCCAGCAGTGTTGTACAGACAGAGACCCAGTACTTC

clone size: -
V gene: TRBV7-8
D gene: -
J gene: TRBJ2-1
CDR3 protein: CASSLRLVDEQFF
CDR3 DNA: TGTGCCAGCAGCTTAAGACTAGTCGATGAGCAGTTCTTC

clone size: -
V gene: TRBV20-1
D gene: TRBD2
J gene: TRBJ2-1
CDR3 protein: CSAGDPGLAGASYNEQFF
CDR3 DNA: TGCAGTGCCGGGGATCCGGGACTAGCGGGGGCCTCCTACAATGAGCAGTTCTTC

clone size: few
V gene: TRBV4-2
D gene: -
J gene: TRBJ2-3
CDR3 protein: CASSQVQSGGVDTQYF
CDR3 DNA: TGTGCCAGCAGCCAGGTGCAGAGTGGCGGCGTAGATACGCAGTATTTT

clone size: -
V gene: TRBV28
D gene: TRBD2
J gene: TRBJ2-7
CDR3 protein: CASGSLGLAGETHEQYF
CDR3 DNA: TGTGCCAGCGGTTCCCTCGGACTAGCGGGAGAAACGCACGAGCAGTACTTC

clone size: -
V gene: TRBV27
D gene: -
J gene: TRBJ2-7
CDR3 protein: CASSLSVVEDPYEQYF
CDR3 DNA: TGTGCCAGCAGTCTATCTGTCGTAGAGGACCCCTACGAGCAGTACTTC

clone size: -
V gene: TRBV27
D gene: -
J gene: TRBJ2-3
CDR3 protein: CASSPRAKTQYF
CDR3 DNA: TGTGCCAGCAGTCCACGGGCCAAAACGCAGTATTTT

clone size: few
V gene: TRBV20-1
D gene: TRBD2
J gene: TRBJ2-3
CDR3 protein: CSAREASGRTTDTQYF
CDR3 DNA: TGCAGTGCTAGAGAGGCTAGCGGGAGGACAACAGATACGCAGTATTTT